This TCR beta chain is from a study of T cell changes during pregnancy in multiple sclerosis. The CDR3 has 15 amino acids. The V segment lost 6 bases and the J segment 6 bases; nucleotides outside the gene matches: 8. CDR1 is SNHLY and CDR2 is FYNNEI in the germline V gene. Data came from immunoSEQ multiplex PCR; TCRdb stores just in-frame clones and leaves some out. The sample lists tens of thousands of clones; 75% to 95% were seen once. The receptor was derived from a female donor with multiple sclerosis, enrolled in a pregnancy study. J is TRBJ2-7 and V is TRBV2; 13 bases agree with TRBD2. Sequencing was performed on CD4+ T cells from peripheral blood mononuclear cells, taken in the second trimester of pregnancy. The DNA of the CDR3 is TGTGCCAGCAGGCGGGGACTAGCGGGAATATCCGAGCAGTACTTC. Protein product: CASRRGLAGISEQYF.